These 10 T cell receptor beta chains were all obtained from the same sample, sequenced in a study of CD8+CD57+ T cells in acquired aplastic anemia (dated 2018 in TCRdb). The instrument given in TCRdb is Illumina HiSeq 2000. Genomic DNA served as template for TCR beta VDJ combination and CDR3 sequence profiling. The public reads were run again by TCRdb, first through fastp at Q25 and then through MiXCR, and only productive beta chains were kept. For every CDR3 protein sequence, its rows merge into one entry that carries the most common genes and DNA. The sample data list 200,000 to 300,000 distinct CDR3 sequences, and 82% of these were observed just once. Of the sample, approximately 40% falls within the top ten clones. Patients chosen for sequencing had shown expansion of CD8+CD57+ cells by flow cytometry. Sequenced input: sorted CD4+, CD8+, or CD8+CD57+ T cells (not recorded which) from PBMCs. These receptors came from a human donor with aplastic anemia.

This clonotype was seen many times. The chain employs TRBV10-2 and TRBJ2-2; the match to TRBD1 covers 7 bases. Trimming removed 7 bases from V and 6 bases from J; junction bases left unmatched: 8. The CDR3 runs to 14 residues. Germline V gene data show CDR1 as WSHSY and CDR2 as SAAADI. The CDR3 here is CASKAGTDSGELFF. The CDR3 DNA follows: TGCGCCAGCAAAGCCGGGACAGACTCCGGGGAGCTGTTTTTT.

The V and J genes are TRBV20-1 and TRBJ2-1, with TRBD2 matching 8 bases. CDR3 size: 15 residues. Losses at the gene ends were 1 base for V and 6 bases for J; bases not matched to a gene: 8. Per germline, CDR1 DFQATT and CDR2 SNEGSKA (reference sequence). The CDR3 is CSARVWRGALNEQFF. The CDR3 coding sequence is TGCAGTGCTAGAGTCTGGCGGGGGGCCCTCAATGAGCAGTTCTTC.

This chain connects TRBV20-1 to TRBJ2-3, with TRBD1 as a possible D gene (6 bases). Germline CDR1 reads DFQATT; CDR2 reads SNEGSKA (reference sequence). This CDR3 comprises 14 residues. Trimming removed 6 bases from V and 1 base from J, with 14 bases in between. DNA for the CDR3: TGCAGTGCCGAGGTGGGGGCCGGCACAGATACGCAGTATTTT. It specifies CSAEVGAGTDTQYF.

A few counts support this clonotype. This sequence joins TRBV2 and TRBJ2-7; TRBD2 aligns across 7 bases. CDR1 and CDR2 (germline): SNHLY, FYNNEI. This CDR3 region has 14 residues. Trimming at V came to 4 bases and at J to 0 bases, leaving 3 bases not matched to a gene. The CDR3 sequence is CASSASGSSYEQYF. In DNA form, the CDR3 reads TGTGCCAGCAGTGCTAGCGGAAGCTCCTACGAGCAGTACTTC. Full variable domain (outside the CDR3, taken from reference TRBV2 and TRBJ2-7): EPEVTQTPSHQVTQMGQEVILRCVPISNHLYFYWYRQILGQKVEFLVSFYNNEISEKSEIFDDQFSVERPDGSNFTLKIRSTKLEDSAMYFCASSASGSSYEQYFGPGTRLTVT.

The J gene is TRBJ2-5, the V gene TRBV15; no clear D. The CDR3 is made up of 14 amino acids. In germline, CDR1 is LNHNV, CDR2 YYDKDF (reference sequence). DNA of the CDR3: TGTGCGACCCCCAGAGGCAGCGAGCAAGAGACCCAGTACTTC. Its translation: CATPRGSEQETQYF.

A remark on this clonotype: Sequence at one end of the junction differs from germline and may be a read error. The chain uses TRBV15 and TRBJ1-5; D is unclear. The DNA end is more similar to TRBJ2-5, so the J call may be wrong. This CDR3 contains 14 residues. Germline V gene data show CDR1 as LNHNV and CDR2 as YYDKDF (reference sequence). The CDR3 DNA reads TGTGCCAGCAGCAAGTGGTATAGCAAACAGCCCCAGTACTTC. Its translation: CASSKWYSKQPQYF.

The chain joins TRBV2 to TRBJ1-1; 8 positions match TRBD1. The CDR3 runs 14 residues. Germline-derived CDR1 and CDR2 are SNHLY and FYNNEI. V shed 6 bases, J shed 4 bases, and the junction held 7 bases outside the gene matches. The chain's CDR3 is CASRDRAIGTEAFF. The DNA of the CDR3 is TGTGCCAGCAGGGACAGGGCGATAGGCACTGAAGCTTTCTTT.

This clonotype was seen at least ten times. The rearrangement uses TRBV2 and TRBJ2-3; 8 bases align to TRBD2. CDR1 SNHLY and CDR2 FYNNEI come from the germline V gene. The V segment lost 6 bases and the J segment 6 bases; nucleotides outside the gene matches: 8. The CDR3 runs to 14 residues. The CDR3 DNA follows: TGTGCCAGCAGCGACGCGGGAGGTCCCGATACGCAGTATTTT. Residues: CASSDAGGPDTQYF. The full variable domain, in which reference TRBV2 and TRBJ2-3 provide the parts outside the CDR3, is EPEVTQTPSHQVTQMGQEVILRCVPISNHLYFYWYRQILGQKVEFLVSFYNNEISEKSEIFDDQFSVERPDGSNFTLKIRSTKLEDSAMYFCASSDAGGPDTQYFGPGTRLTVL.

About this clonotype: One end of the junction does not line up with germline, which may come from a read error. This chain links TRBV7-9 with TRBJ2-3; the D gene is possibly TRBD2 (6 bases). There are 14 residues in the CDR3. Germline V gives CDR1 SEHNR, CDR2 FQNEAQ (reference sequence). CDR3 region: CASSLAGGPYTDNF. CDR3 DNA: TGTGCCAGCAGCTTAGCGGGGGGTCCCTATACGGACAATTTT.

Points on this clonotype: One end of the junction does not line up with germline, which may come from a read error. J is TRBJ1-5 and V is TRBV7-8; TRBD1 is a possible D gene (5 bases). This CDR3 has 13 residues. Germline V gene lookup returns CDR1 SGHVS and CDR2 FQNEAQ. In DNA form, the CDR3 reads TGCGCCAGCAGCCAAACAGGAGGTCCCGCCCAGCAGTTT. As protein: CASSQTGGPAQQF.